This record covers a single T cell receptor beta chain. Its specificity is unknown. The sample belongs to a study of graft-versus-host responses after intestinal transplantation. At the level of the study: Transplants were multivisceral, liver-intestinal, or isolated intestinal. Anti-thymocyte globulin induction, then tacrolimus and steroids for about three years, went to all recipients.

Using immunoSEQ multiplex PCR, the repertoire was profiled, and TCRdb retains in-frame clones only, with some absent. The data contain 99,000 or so clones, roughly 88% of them seen just once; the ten biggest clones take up almost 1.5%. Regarding the study as a whole: Early post-transplant falls in HvG clones accompanied the peak levels of circulating GvH clones. GvH clones were identified in recipient marrow, with some first appearing in ileum or blood.

The V end lost 7 bases, the J end lost 7 bases, and 22 bases lay between the germline ends. The germline gives CDR1 LNHDA, CDR2 SQIVND (reference sequence). This CDR3 region has 15 residues. V gene TRBV19 combines with J gene TRBJ1-2, with D unclear. Here the sequenced sample was PBMCs, taken 255 days after intestinal transplant. The receptor was isolated from a human patient who received an intestinal transplant, so some T cells may come from the graft donor. In DNA, the CDR3 is TGTGCCAGTAAATTAACCGGAGGTTCAGACCCTGGCTACACCTTC. Translated, it gives CASKLTGGSDPGYTF.